This TCR beta chain was obtained from a study of regulatory T cells in long-lasting Graves disease. For TCR beta, libraries came from iRepertoire HTBI primers and Arm-PCR of CDR3 regions. TCRdb analysed the multiplex PCR reads with MiXCR anew, one entry per CDR3 protein. The sample records about 460,000 distinct CDR3 sequences, around 15% being singletons. CDR3 size: 13 residues. Germline CDR1 reads SNHLY; CDR2 reads FYNNEI. This clonotype has a count of ten or more. The time point here: newly diagnosed GD, antithyroid drugs for less than 3 months. RNA extracted from PBMCs served as the sequencing template. This sample also appeared in a second study, on T cells in Graves' hyperthyroidism and ophthalmopathy.

The receptor comes from a woman between 45 and 60 years old with Graves disease. The sample was peripheral blood mononuclear cells (PBMCs), taken at new diagnosis, from a patient treated with antithyroid drugs. V and J are TRBV2 and TRBJ1-2; D remains ambiguous. The CDR3 sequence is CGEMEASNYGYTF. The CDR3 nucleotides read TGTGGGGAGATGGAGGCTTCTAACTATGGCTACACCTTC.